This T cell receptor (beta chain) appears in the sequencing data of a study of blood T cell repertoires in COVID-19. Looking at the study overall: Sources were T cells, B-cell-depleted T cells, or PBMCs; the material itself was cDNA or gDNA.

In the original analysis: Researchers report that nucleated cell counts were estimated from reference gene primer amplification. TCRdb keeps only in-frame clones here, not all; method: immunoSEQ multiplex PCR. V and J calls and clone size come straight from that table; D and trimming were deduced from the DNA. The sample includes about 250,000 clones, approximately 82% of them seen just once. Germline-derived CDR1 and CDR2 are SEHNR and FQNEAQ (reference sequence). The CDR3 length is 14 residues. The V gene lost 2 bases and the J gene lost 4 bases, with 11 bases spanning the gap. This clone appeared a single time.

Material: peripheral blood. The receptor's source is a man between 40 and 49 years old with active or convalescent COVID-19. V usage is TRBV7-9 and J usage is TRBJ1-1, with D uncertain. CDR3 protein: CASSLLGGSTEAFF. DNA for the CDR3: TGTGCCAGCAGCTTACTGGGAGGGTCCACTGAAGCTTTCTTT.